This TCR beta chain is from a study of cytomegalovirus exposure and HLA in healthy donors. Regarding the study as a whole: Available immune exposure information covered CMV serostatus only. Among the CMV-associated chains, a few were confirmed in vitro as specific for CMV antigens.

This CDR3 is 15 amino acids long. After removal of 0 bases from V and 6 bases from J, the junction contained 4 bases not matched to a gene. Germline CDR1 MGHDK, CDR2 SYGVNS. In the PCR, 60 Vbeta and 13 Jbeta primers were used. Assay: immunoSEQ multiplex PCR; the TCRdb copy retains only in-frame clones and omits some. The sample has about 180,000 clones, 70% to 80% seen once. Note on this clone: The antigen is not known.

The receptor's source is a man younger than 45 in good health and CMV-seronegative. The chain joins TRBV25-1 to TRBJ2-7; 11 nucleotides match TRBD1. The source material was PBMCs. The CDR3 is CASSEYPGTGGEQYF. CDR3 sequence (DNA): TGTGCCAGCAGTGAATATCCCGGGACAGGGGGCGAGCAGTACTTC.